The 17 T cell receptor beta chains below all came from one sample that was sequenced in a study of T cell responses to AZD1222 COVID-19 vaccine. The table came from immunoSEQ multiplex PCR; TCRdb's copy has only in-frame clones and leaves some out. In the table there are more than 85,000 clones, 85% to 95% of which are singletons. Sequences were derived from peripheral blood, sampled 28 days after the second AZD1222 dose. These TCRs come from an adult who received the AZD1222 COVID-19 vaccine.

The chain has TRBV4-1 and TRBJ1-1; D remains unclear. Germline-derived CDR1 and CDR2 are MGHRA and YSYEKL. The V end was cut by 3 bases, the J end by 4 bases, with 15 bases between. The CDR3 runs to 15 residues. CDR3 sequence reads: CASSQPGVGATEAFF. The CDR3, as DNA: TGCGCCAGCAGCCAGCCAGGAGTTGGTGCCACTGAAGCTTTCTTT.

The chain combines TRBV7-9 with TRBJ2-1, with 9 bases aligning to TRBD2. J was trimmed by 5 bases and V by 5 bases; bases with no gene match: 7. Per the germline V gene, CDR1 is SEHNR and CDR2 is FQNEAQ (reference sequence). The CDR3 totals 15 residues. The CDR3 loop is CASSPSGRPNNEQFF. CDR3 bases: TGTGCCAGCAGCCCCAGCGGGAGGCCCAACAATGAGCAGTTCTTC.

This chain connects TRBV28 to TRBJ1-1, with a weak D call TRBD1 (5 bases). V lost 8 bases to trimming and J lost 0 bases, with 10 bases between them. The CDR3 runs to 13 residues. In germline, CDR1 is MDHEN, CDR2 SYDVKM. DNA of the CDR3: TGTGCCAGCGGGACCTTAATGAACACTGAAGCTTTCTTT. As protein: CASGTLMNTEAFF.

The chain links TRBV5-4 to TRBJ2-7; no definite D call. Germline-derived CDR1 and CDR2 are SGHNT and YYREEE (reference sequence). The CDR3 sequence is 13 residues long. The germline V and J ends were trimmed by 0 bases and 6 bases, with 10 bases remaining between them. CDR3 sequence reads: CASSLDSLFEQYF. The DNA for the CDR3 is TGTGCCAGCAGCTTGGACAGTCTTTTCGAGCAGTACTTC.

V and J are TRBV3-1 (or the pseudogene TRBV3-2) and TRBJ1-2; D ambiguous. V was trimmed by 1 base and J by 4 bases, leaving 13 bases between them. The germline gives CDR1 LGHDT, CDR2 YNNKEL (reference sequence). CDR3 length: 15 amino acids. CDR3 nucleotide sequence: TGTGCCAGCAGCCAAGTAAAGGGCCTTGTCTATGGCTACACCTTC. Translated: CASSQVKGLVYGYTF.

J is TRBJ1-4 and V is TRBV2; no definite D call. V lost 5 bases, J lost 1 base, and 8 bases lay in between. This CDR3 contains 14 residues. Per germline, CDR1 SNHLY and CDR2 FYNNEI. CDR3 bases: TGTGCCAGCAGTTGGCCCCAAACTAATGAAAAACTGTTTTTT. It translates to CASSWPQTNEKLFF.

The V gene is TRBV7-9, the J gene TRBJ1-6, with a weak D call TRBD1 (5 bases). Germline CDR1 is SEHNR and CDR2 is FQNEAQ (reference sequence). V lost 7 bases to trimming and J lost 9 bases, with 10 bases between them. The CDR3 runs 12 residues. The DNA of the CDR3 is TGTGCCAGCACCCCGGGGGGTTCACCCCTCCACTTT. It encodes CASTPGGSPLHF. The full variable domain, in which reference TRBV7-9 and TRBJ1-6 provide the parts outside the CDR3, is DTGVSQNPRHKITKRGQNVTFRCDPISEHNRLYWYRQTLGQGPEFLTYFQNEAQLEKSRLLSDRFSAERPKGSFSTLEIQRTEQGDSAMYLCASTPGGSPLHFGNGTRLTVT.

The J gene is TRBJ1-5, the V gene TRBV11-2, with D possibly matching TRBD1 (5 bases). The length of the CDR3 is 13 residues. CDR1 is SGHAT and CDR2 is FQNNGV in the germline V gene. Trimming removed 2 bases from V and 4 bases from J, with 6 bases in between. The CDR3 loop reads CASSLQGNQPQHF. DNA of the CDR3: TGTGCCAGCAGCTTACAGGGAAATCAGCCCCAGCATTTT.

The gene calls are TRBV6-5 and TRBJ1-1; possibly TRBD1 for D (5 bases). The CDR3 length is 12 residues. The ends were cut back, 8 bases at V and 7 bases at J, with 14 bases in the middle. Germline CDR1 MNHEY, CDR2 SVGAGI. CDR3 sequence: CASWEQAYEAFF. CDR3 coding DNA: TGTGCCAGCTGGGAACAGGCATATGAAGCTTTCTTT.

This chain links TRBV2 with TRBJ1-2; D is unresolved. Germline assignment: CDR1 SNHLY and CDR2 FYNNEI. Between the trimmed V and J ends, which lost 5 bases and 8 bases, there was a span of 9 bases. The CDR3 totals 11 residues. The CDR3 DNA sequence: TGTGCCAGCAGTTACCTCCGCGGCTACACCTTC. Its protein is CASSYLRGYTF. Together with reference TRBV2 and TRBJ1-2, the CDR3 gives the full variable domain: EPEVTQTPSHQVTQMGQEVILRCVPISNHLYFYWYRQILGQKVEFLVSFYNNEISEKSEIFDDQFSVERPDGSNFTLKIRSTKLEDSAMYFCASSYLRGYTFGSGTRLTVV.

V is TRBV6-5 and J is TRBJ2-7, with 13 positions matching TRBD2. Germline V gene sequence: CDR1 MNHEY, CDR2 SVGAGI. J was trimmed by 4 bases and V by 5 bases; bases with no gene match: 5. This CDR3 comprises 15 residues. CDR3: CASSPGTSGEYEQYF. Written as DNA, the CDR3 is TGTGCCAGCAGTCCCGGGACTAGCGGGGAGTACGAGCAGTACTTC.

The chain joins TRBV19 to TRBJ1-2; 9 bases line up with TRBD1. The CDR3 runs 14 residues. The germline V gene encodes CDR1 LNHDA and CDR2 SQIVND (reference sequence). V trimming: 7 bases; J trimming: 6 bases; junction bases outside the gene matches: 9. The CDR3 DNA is TGTGCCAGTACGCCCGGGACAGGGATCGATGGCTACACCTTC. Protein sequence: CASTPGTGIDGYTF.

This clone was recorded a few times. This chain uses TRBV9 with TRBJ2-7; D is ambiguous. Germline V gene data show CDR1 as SGDLS and CDR2 as YYNGEE. V lost 4 bases, J lost 0 bases, and 5 bases lay in between. The CDR3 runs to 12 residues. CDR3 residues: CASSRSSYEQYF. The CDR3 DNA reads as TGTGCCAGCAGCCGTAGCTCCTACGAGCAGTACTTC.

CDR3 in DNA: TGTGCCAGCAGTCCTACAGGGGGCGGCAAGTCCTACGAGCAGTACTTC. This sequence encodes CASSPTGGGKSYEQYF. The chain carries TRBV11-2 and TRBJ2-7; TRBD1 aligns across 9 bases. Losses at the gene ends were 6 bases for V and 1 base for J; bases not matched to a gene: 10. This CDR3 comprises 16 residues. Germline assignment: CDR1 SGHAT and CDR2 FQNNGV.

The chain has TRBV5-1 and TRBJ1-3; a weak D match, TRBD1 (5 bases). V was clipped by 5 bases and J by 11 bases, with 20 bases between them. CDR1 and CDR2 (germline): SGHRS, YFSETQ. There are 14 residues in the CDR3. DNA of the CDR3: TGCGCCAGCAGATATCCGGGACGATCTAACCCCATATATTTT. Its protein product is CASRYPGRSNPIYF.

This chain connects TRBV6-1 to TRBJ2-3; 7 positions agree with TRBD1. Germline V CDR1 and CDR2: MNHNS, SASEGT. The ends lost 2 bases at V and 2 bases at J; junction bases unmatched: 4. The CDR3 covers 15 residues. As DNA, the CDR3 is TGTGCCAGCAGTGAAATGACAGGGTTCACAGATACGCAGTATTTT. This encodes CASSEMTGFTDTQYF.

This clone appeared once. The chain employs TRBV5-1 and TRBJ2-1; 7 bases map to TRBD1. This CDR3 has 12 residues. The V segment lost 3 bases and the J segment 7 bases; nucleotides outside the gene matches: 1. The germline V gene has CDR1 SGHRS and CDR2 YFSETQ. CDR3 sequence: CASSSQGNEQFF. The CDR3, as DNA: TGCGCCAGCAGCTCACAGGGGAATGAGCAGTTCTTC.